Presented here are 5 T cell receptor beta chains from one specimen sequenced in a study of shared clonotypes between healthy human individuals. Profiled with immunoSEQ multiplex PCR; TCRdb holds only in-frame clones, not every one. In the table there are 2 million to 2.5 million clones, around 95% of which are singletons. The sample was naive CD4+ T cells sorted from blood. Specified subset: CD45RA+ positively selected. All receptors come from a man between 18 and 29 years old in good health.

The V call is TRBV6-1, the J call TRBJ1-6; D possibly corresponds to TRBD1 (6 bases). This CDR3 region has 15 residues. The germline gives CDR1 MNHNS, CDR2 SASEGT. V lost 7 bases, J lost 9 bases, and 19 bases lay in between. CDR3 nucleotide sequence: TGTGCCAGCACCCCCGAACAGGGATCGGGTTCACCCCTCCACTTT. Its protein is CASTPEQGSGSPLHF.

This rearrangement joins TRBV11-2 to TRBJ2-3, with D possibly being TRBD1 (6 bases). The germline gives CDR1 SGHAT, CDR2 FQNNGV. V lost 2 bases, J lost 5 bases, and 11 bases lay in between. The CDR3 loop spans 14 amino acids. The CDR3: CASSLSQGLDTQYF. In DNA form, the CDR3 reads TGTGCCAGCAGCTTATCACAGGGATTAGATACGCAGTATTTT.

CDR3 loop: CASRSMGKLFF. CDR3 bases: TGTGCCAGCAGATCCATGGGAAAACTGTTTTTT. This chain links TRBV27 with TRBJ1-4; no definite D call. The V and J ends lost 6 bases and 10 bases respectively, with 9 bases between them. The V gene's germline CDR1 is MNHEY and CDR2 SMNVEV (reference sequence). The length of the CDR3 is 11 residues.

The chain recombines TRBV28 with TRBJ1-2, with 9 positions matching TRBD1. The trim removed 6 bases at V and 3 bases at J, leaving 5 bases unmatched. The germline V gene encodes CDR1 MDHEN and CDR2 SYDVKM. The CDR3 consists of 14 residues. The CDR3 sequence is CASRRNRGHYGYTF. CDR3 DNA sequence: TGTGCCAGCAGACGAAACAGGGGGCACTATGGCTACACCTTC.

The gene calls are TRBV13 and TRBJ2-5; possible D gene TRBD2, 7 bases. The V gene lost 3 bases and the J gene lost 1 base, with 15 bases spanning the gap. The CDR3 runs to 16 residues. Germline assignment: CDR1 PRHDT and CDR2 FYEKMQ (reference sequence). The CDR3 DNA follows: TGTGCCAGCAGCTTGACAGGCGGGGGAGCCCAAGAGACCCAGTACTTC. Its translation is CASSLTGGGAQETQYF. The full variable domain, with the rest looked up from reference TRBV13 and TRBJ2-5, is AAGVIQSPRHLIKEKRETATLKCYPIPRHDTVYWYQQGPGQDPQFLISFYEKMQSDKGSIPDRFSAQQFSDYHSELNMSSLELGDSALYFCASSLTGGGAQETQYFGPGTRLLVL.